A single sample is the source of the 18 T cell receptor beta chains below, sequenced in a study of OX40 agonist ivuxolimab in advanced cancers. Produced via immunoSEQ multiplex PCR; TCRdb's table is partial and in-frame only. The repertoire consists of around 60,000 clones, with 85% to 90% occurring once and the leading ten covering around 1%. The sample in question was CD4+ or CD8+ T cells sorted from blood, obtained in a trial of the OX40 agonist ivuxolimab. These receptors all stem from an adult with an advanced solid tumor such as melanoma, head and neck, liver or kidney cancer.

V gene TRBV28 combines with J gene TRBJ2-6, with D possibly matching TRBD2 (5 bases). Germline-derived CDR1 and CDR2 are MDHEN and SYDVKM. This CDR3 is built from 19 residues. Trimming cost V 4 bases and J 0 bases, with 19 bases left between them. DNA of the CDR3: TGTGCCAGCAGTTCACCCCGGGGAGTTAGCTTCTCTGGGGCCAACGTCCTGACTTTC. It is translated as CASSSPRGVSFSGANVLTF.

The chain recombines TRBV5-1 with TRBJ2-5; D is perhaps TRBD1 (5 bases). The germline V gene encodes CDR1 SGHRS and CDR2 YFSETQ. The germline V and J ends were trimmed by 0 bases and 4 bases, with 19 bases remaining between them. CDR3 length: 17 amino acids. The CDR3 reads CASSLVQVHIVVETQYF. CDR3 DNA: TGCGCCAGCAGCTTGGTACAGGTCCACATCGTCGTAGAGACCCAGTACTTC. Full variable domain (rest looked up from reference TRBV5-1 and TRBJ2-5): KAGVTQTPRYLIKTRGQQVTLSCSPISGHRSVSWYQQTPGQGLQFLFEYFSETQRNKGNFPGRFSGRQFSNSRSEMNVSTLELGDSALYLCASSLVQVHIVVETQYFGPGTRLLVL.

The chain is built from TRBV27 and TRBJ1-2; D may be TRBD1 (5 bases). The CDR3 totals 16 residues. The V end was cut by 7 bases, the J end by 7 bases, with 25 bases between. Germline values: CDR1 MNHEY, CDR2 SMNVEV (reference sequence). The CDR3, as DNA: TGTGCCAGCACCCAAATGTATCGGGGACCTGGGGGTGGCTACACCTTC. Residues: CASTQMYRGPGGGYTF.

In its sample, this clone is medium-sized. The chain employs TRBV6-4 and TRBJ1-5; 10 bases match TRBD1. This CDR3 is built from 14 residues. After removal of 10 bases from V and 4 bases from J, the junction contained 7 bases not matched to a gene. In germline, CDR1 is MRHNA, CDR2 SNTAGT. The DNA of the CDR3 is TGTGCCACCCAGTGGGACAGGGGAAATCAGCCCCAGCATTTT. Its protein is CATQWDRGNQPQHF.

The gene calls are TRBV7-9 and TRBJ1-1; D unresolved. In germline, CDR1 is SEHNR, CDR2 FQNEAQ (reference sequence). CDR3 length equals 15 residues. V lost 1 base and J 1 base, leaving 10 bases between the germline ends. The CDR3 DNA follows: TGTGCCAGCAGCTTAGTGGGGTCCAAGAACACTGAAGCTTTCTTT. Its protein product is CASSLVGSKNTEAFF.

The chain carries TRBV7-2 and TRBJ2-3; 7 bases fit TRBD1. Germline assignment: CDR1 SGHTA and CDR2 FQGNSA. V lost 5 bases and J lost 2; bases outside the gene matches: 7. This CDR3 contains 15 residues. CDR3 sequence (DNA): TGTGCCAGCAGCCCCCCGGGACAGCTCACAGATACGCAGTATTTT. Translation gives CASSPPGQLTDTQYF. The full variable domain, rest sourced from reference TRBV7-2 and TRBJ2-3, is GAGVSQSPSNKVTEKGKDVELRCDPISGHTALYWYRQSLGQGLEFLIYFQGNSAPDKSGLPSDRFSAERTGGSVSTLTIQRTQQEDSAVYLCASSPPGQLTDTQYFGPGTRLTVL.

The genes are TRBV4-1 and TRBJ2-2, with D maybe TRBD1 (5 bases). The germline V and J ends were trimmed by 1 base and 4 bases, with 16 bases remaining between them. The CDR3 length is 17 residues. Germline CDR1 and CDR2: MGHRA and YSYEKL. The CDR3 sequence is CASSQVLHRSSTGELFF. Here the CDR3 DNA reads TGCGCCAGCAGCCAAGTTTTGCACAGGTCTAGCACCGGGGAGCTGTTTTTT.

The rearrangement joins TRBV2 to TRBJ2-2; D remains unclear. In germline, CDR1 is SNHLY, CDR2 FYNNEI. The V and J ends lost 7 bases and 5 bases respectively, with 11 bases between them. CDR3 length equals 13 residues. The CDR3 reads CASIGVRTGELFF. The CDR3 DNA reads TGTGCCAGCATAGGAGTTCGGACCGGGGAGCTGTTTTTT.

For the CDR3, the DNA is TGCGCCAGCAGCCCGGTCCGGAACACTGAAGCTTTCTTT. Translated, it gives CASSPVRNTEAFF. V usage is TRBV5-1 and J usage is TRBJ1-1; no firm D call. The germline V gene has CDR1 SGHRS and CDR2 YFSETQ. Trimming removed 4 bases at V and 1 base at J, with 8 bases between. The CDR3 contains 13 residues.

The chain combines TRBV27 with TRBJ2-3; 7 bases match TRBD2. The V and J ends lost 6 bases and 0 bases, in that order; junction bases with no gene match: 6. This CDR3 region has 15 residues. CDR1 MNHEY and CDR2 SMNVEV come from the germline V gene (reference sequence). The CDR3 bases are TGTGCCAGCAGAAGGCTAGCGGAAAGCACAGATACGCAGTATTTT. This translates into CASRRLAESTDTQYF.

The V call is TRBV15, the J call TRBJ1-1; D is unclear. The ends were cut back, 0 bases at V and 0 bases at J, with 14 bases in the middle. Germline V gene sequence: CDR1 LNHNV, CDR2 YYDKDF (reference sequence). This CDR3 spans 17 amino acids. The CDR3 sequence: CATSRDSLGQLNTEAFF. The CDR3 nucleotides are TGTGCCACCAGCAGAGATTCCCTCGGGCAGCTGAACACTGAAGCTTTCTTT.

This chain uses TRBV18 with TRBJ2-1, with a possible D match to TRBD2 (7 bases). The germline V gene encodes CDR1 KGHSH and CDR2 LQKENI. CDR3 length equals 19 residues. Deletions cut 2 bases from V and 0 bases from J, with 20 bases between. The CDR3 sequence is CASSPIERGGLSSYNEQFF. The CDR3 DNA follows: TGTGCCAGCTCACCAATCGAGAGGGGGGGTCTTAGCTCCTACAATGAGCAGTTCTTC.

There are a few counts of this clone. The rearrangement links TRBV6-1 to TRBJ1-1; D call uncertain. V lost 8 bases to trimming and J lost 4 bases, with 14 bases between them. The CDR3 has 13 residues. Germline V lookup: CDR1 MNHNS, CDR2 SASEGT. DNA for the CDR3: TGTGCCAGCCTGCCGGCCTGGGGCACTGAAGCTTTCTTT. Protein product: CASLPAWGTEAFF.

The chain combines TRBV5-1 with TRBJ2-7; D possibly uses TRBD1 or TRBD2 (6 bases each). V shed 3 bases and J shed 9 bases, with 16 bases lying between them. Germline values: CDR1 SGHRS, CDR2 YFSETQ. The CDR3 covers 13 residues. In DNA, the CDR3 is TGCGCCAGCAGCTCCGGGGGCGCGATGGGGCAGTACTTC. The encoded protein is CASSSGGAMGQYF.

The V and J genes are TRBV18 and TRBJ1-2; D call uncertain. The CDR3 loop spans 17 amino acids. Per germline, CDR1 KGHSH and CDR2 LQKENI. Trimming left V 5 bases short and J 4 bases short, with 23 bases between. CDR3 nucleotide sequence: TGTGCCAGCTCAAACCCGACCTCCGGGTTCGGGGTCTATGGCTACACCTTC. Translation: CASSNPTSGFGVYGYTF.

The chain couples TRBV18 to TRBJ1-1, with D maybe TRBD1 (5 bases). Germline CDR1 is KGHSH and CDR2 is LQKENI. CDR3 length: 13 residues. V was pared by 5 bases and J by 1 base, with 8 bases between. This CDR3 is CASSMTENTEAFF. CDR3 nucleotide sequence: TGTGCCAGCTCAATGACAGAGAACACTGAAGCTTTCTTT.

This chain joins TRBV14 and TRBJ1-1, with 8 bases fitting TRBD1. V gave up 4 bases and J gave up 0 bases; unmatched junction bases: 7. This CDR3 contains 16 residues. CDR1 is SGHDN and CDR2 is FVKESK in the germline V gene. The CDR3 DNA follows: TGTGCCAGCAGCCCCCGACAGGGGATCTTGAACACTGAAGCTTTCTTT. It encodes CASSPRQGILNTEAFF.

The CDR3 loop is CASRGEDTQYF. Written as DNA, the CDR3 is TGCGCCAGCAGAGGGGAGGATACGCAGTATTTT. The J gene is TRBJ2-3, the V gene TRBV5-1; D possibly matches TRBD1 or TRBD2 (5 bases each). The V gene lost 5 bases and the J gene lost 6 bases, with 7 bases spanning the gap. The CDR3 totals 11 residues. Germline CDR1 is SGHRS and CDR2 is YFSETQ.